Shown below are 21 T cell receptor beta chains from a single sample sequenced in a study of CD8+ T cells in alopecia areata. Extracted from the samples, RNA was reverse transcribed into cDNA to serve as the sequencing template. TCRdb keeps only in-frame clones here, not all; method: immunoSEQ multiplex PCR. The sample records 95,000 to 100,000 clones, 60% to 75% being singletons. Described treatment: oral pan-JAK inhibitor, 5-10 mg twice daily. This material consisted of CD8+ T cells sorted from blood, taken at week 4, from a patient treated with tofacitinib. The receptors shown here come from a human donor with alopecia areata.

This chain joins TRBV29-1 and TRBJ1-6, with TRBD1 matching 9 bases. The CDR3 has 13 amino acids. Germline assignment: CDR1 SQVTM and CDR2 ANQGSEA. The trim removed 3 bases at V and 8 bases at J, leaving 2 bases unmatched. DNA of the CDR3: TGCAGCGTTGAGGGACAGGGTTATTCACCCCTCCACTTT. Protein product: CSVEGQGYSPLHF.

The chain couples TRBV30 to TRBJ1-1; D is unresolved. The CDR3 contains 14 residues. The germline gives CDR1 GTSNPN, CDR2 SVGIG (reference sequence). With 1 base removed from V and 4 bases from J, the gap between germline ends came to 13 bases. The CDR3 bases are TGTGCCTGGAGTGGGGCGTACGAGACCACTGAAGCTTTCTTT. Its protein is CAWSGAYETTEAFF.

This chain links TRBV5-1 with TRBJ2-1; 7 bases agree with TRBD1. The ends lost 4 bases at V and 6 bases at J; junction bases unmatched: 10. Germline assignment: CDR1 SGHRS and CDR2 YFSETQ. The CDR3 runs to 15 residues. CDR3 sequence (DNA): TGCGCCAGCAGCCCCTCGGACAGGCGAAGCAATGAGCAGTTCTTC. Protein sequence: CASSPSDRRSNEQFF.

In nucleotides, the CDR3 is TGTGCCAGTAGAGGGGGGGTCGGCCCCCAGCATTTT. This gives the protein CASRGGVGPQHF. The J gene is TRBJ1-5, the V gene TRBV19, with a tentative D call TRBD1 (6 bases). This CDR3 comprises 12 residues. Germline V lookup: CDR1 LNHDA, CDR2 SQIVND (reference sequence). The germline V and J ends were trimmed by 6 bases and 10 bases, with 13 bases remaining between them.

The rearrangement uses TRBV7-4 and TRBJ2-1; 8 bases align to TRBD2. Germline V lookup: CDR1 SGHVT, CDR2 SQSDAQ. The CDR3 length is 13 residues. The V segment lost 3 bases and the J segment 6 bases; nucleotides outside the gene matches: 1. The CDR3 spells CASSFAGGNEQFF. The CDR3 DNA is TGTGCCAGCAGCTTCGCGGGGGGCAATGAGCAGTTCTTC.

This chain joins TRBV16 and TRBJ1-1, with D perhaps matching TRBD1 (6 bases). CDR1 and CDR2 (germline): KGHSY, FQNENV. Between the trimmed V and J ends, which lost 0 bases and 8 bases, there was a span of 7 bases. This CDR3 region has 12 residues. The CDR3 is CASSQSDREAFF. The DNA of the CDR3 is TGTGCCAGCAGCCAATCGGACAGAGAAGCTTTCTTT.

This clone was observed a few times. This sequence joins TRBV4-1 and TRBJ2-4, with 8 bases lining up with TRBD2. Germline V gene lookup returns CDR1 MGHRA and CDR2 YSYEKL. This CDR3 comprises 15 residues. Trimming cost V 3 bases and J 8 bases; bases outside gene matches: 9. Written as DNA, the CDR3 is TGCGCCAGCAGCCAGAGCGGGAGTTCACGGGACATTCAGTACTTC. Encoded protein: CASSQSGSSRDIQYF.

V gene TRBV10-3 combines with J gene TRBJ1-1; 8 bases line up with TRBD1. The CDR3 is made up of 12 amino acids. Unmatched junction bases numbered 3, after V lost 6 bases and J lost 6 bases. The germline V gene has CDR1 ENHRY and CDR2 SYGVKD. The CDR3 region is CAIRGQVPEAFF. The CDR3 DNA reads as TGTGCCATCAGGGGACAGGTGCCTGAAGCTTTCTTT.

This clone appeared a few times. The chain combines TRBV29-1 with TRBJ1-2; 11 positions agree with TRBD1. Germline loops: CDR1 SQVTM, CDR2 ANQGSEA. This CDR3 has 14 amino acids. The V and J ends lost 1 base and 7 bases, in that order; junction bases with no gene match: 5. The CDR3 reads CSVEGGQGAGGYTF. CDR3 sequence (DNA): TGCAGCGTTGAAGGTGGACAGGGGGCAGGTGGCTACACCTTC.

This clone was picked up a small number of times. CDR3 sequence: CSVVTGGTYEQYF. The CDR3 nucleotides are TGCAGCGTCGTGACAGGGGGGACCTACGAGCAGTACTTC. V usage is TRBV29-1 and J usage is TRBJ2-7; 9 positions match TRBD1. The CDR3 length is 13 residues. V was clipped by 6 bases and J by 2 bases; unmatched bases: 5. Looked up from germline, CDR1 is SQVTM and CDR2 is ANQGSEA.

Points on this clone: One junction end disagrees with the germline gene, perhaps due to a read error. The chain employs TRBV29-1 and TRBJ1-2; a weak D match, TRBD1 (6 bases). The CDR3 is made up of 8 amino acids. CDR1 SQVTM and CDR2 ANQGSEA come from the germline V gene. CDR3 coding DNA: TGCAGCGTTGAAGGGGGGCTATTC. This sequence encodes CSVEGGLF.

V usage is TRBV7-2 and J usage is TRBJ2-1; TRBD2 matches at 8 bases. This CDR3 contains 14 residues. Germline CDR1 and CDR2: SGHTA and FQGNSA. V shed 4 bases, J shed 8 bases, and the junction held 7 bases outside the gene matches. In DNA form, the CDR3 reads TGTGCCAGCAGCTGGGAGGGGACTAGTGATGAGCAGTTCTTC. It encodes CASSWEGTSDEQFF. Drawing the rest from reference TRBV7-2 and TRBJ2-1, the complete variable domain is GAGVSQSPSNKVTEKGKDVELRCDPISGHTALYWYRQSLGQGLEFLIYFQGNSAPDKSGLPSDRFSAERTGGSVSTLTIQRTQQEDSAVYLCASSWEGTSDEQFFGPGTRLTVL.

Points on this clone: Within the sample, other DNA sequences also encode this same CDR3. V usage is TRBV9 and J usage is TRBJ2-1; D is tentatively TRBD1 or TRBD2 (5 bases each). Deletions cut 0 bases from V and 0 bases from J, with 7 bases between. The CDR3 consists of 15 residues. CDR1 is SGDLS, CDR2 YYNGEE, per germline. The CDR3 sequence: CASSVAGLSYNEQFF. CDR3 sequence (DNA): TGTGCCAGCAGCGTAGCGGGGCTCTCCTACAATGAGCAGTTCTTC.

The chain recombines TRBV30 with TRBJ1-2, with D perhaps TRBD1 (5 bases). Germline CDR1 reads GTSNPN; CDR2 reads SVGIG (reference sequence). This CDR3 contains 13 residues. Trimming removed 3 bases at V and 6 bases at J, with 14 bases between. CDR3 nucleotides: TGTGCCTGGAGATCCCCTCCGACAGATGGCTACACCTTC. Protein sequence: CAWRSPPTDGYTF.

The V and J genes are TRBV28 and TRBJ2-1, with 7 bases lining up with TRBD2. The CDR3 spans 15 residues. Germline CDR1 is MDHEN and CDR2 is SYDVKM. V shed 1 base, J shed 4 bases, and the junction held 4 bases outside the gene matches. This CDR3 reads CASSLSSGVYNEQFF. The CDR3 DNA is TGTGCCAGCAGTTTATCCAGCGGGGTATACAATGAGCAGTTCTTC. Together with reference TRBV28 and TRBJ2-1, the CDR3 gives the full variable domain: DVKVTQSSRYLVKRTGEKVFLECVQDMDHENMFWYRQDPGLGLRLIYFSYDVKMKEKGDIPEGYSVSREKKERFSLILESASTNQTSMYLCASSLSSGVYNEQFFGPGTRLTVL.

The DNA for the CDR3 is TGCGCCAGCACCCTAAACAGGGGGCCCGGGGAGCTGTTTTTT. Protein sequence: CASTLNRGPGELFF. J is TRBJ2-2 and V is TRBV5-1; 9 bases align to TRBD1. With 6 bases clipped from V and 6 bases from J, the junction kept 6 bases outside the gene matches. This CDR3 has 14 residues. Looked up from germline, CDR1 is SGHRS and CDR2 is YFSETQ.

DNA of the CDR3: TGTGCCACCAGCAGAAAGACAGGGATTGCGGTAGATACGCAGTATTTT. Protein sequence: CATSRKTGIAVDTQYF. The genes are TRBV15 and TRBJ2-3; 7 bases match TRBD1. This CDR3 comprises 16 residues. Germline assignment: CDR1 LNHNV and CDR2 YYDKDF (reference sequence). Unmatched junction bases numbered 10, after V lost 2 bases and J lost 5 bases. The whole variable domain, remainder taken from reference TRBV15 and TRBJ2-3, is DAMVIQNPRYQVTQFGKPVTLSCSQTLNHNVMYWYQQKSSQAPKLLFHYYDKDFNNEADTPDNFQSRRPNTSFCFLDIRSPGLGDTAMYLCATSRKTGIAVDTQYFGPGTRLTVL.

This rearrangement joins TRBV12-5 to TRBJ2-5; D is ambiguous. CDR1 and CDR2 (germline): LGHNT, FRNRAP. The V end was cut by 0 bases, the J end by 5 bases, with 13 bases between. The length of the CDR3 is 15 residues. CDR3 nucleotides: TGTGCTAGTGGTTTGGTACTCAGTTTCTTTGAGACCCAGTACTTC. It is translated as CASGLVLSFFETQYF.

This clone appeared a few times. The chain joins TRBV29-1 to TRBJ2-6, with 8 bases lining up with TRBD1. V lost 7 bases to trimming and J lost 2 bases; unmatched junction nucleotides: 4. Per germline, CDR1 SQVTM and CDR2 ANQGSEA. This CDR3 has 14 residues. The CDR3: CSAQDRAGANVLTF. CDR3 sequence (DNA): TGCAGCGCCCAGGACAGGGCTGGGGCCAACGTCCTGACTTTC.

This clone was detected a few times. The chain joins TRBV29-1 to TRBJ1-2, with TRBD1 as a possible D gene (6 bases). The V gene lost 6 bases and the J gene lost 4 bases, with 15 bases spanning the gap. Germline CDR1 and CDR2: SQVTM and ANQGSEA. The CDR3 runs to 13 residues. CDR3 residues: CSVIGQGRYGYTF. DNA for the CDR3: TGCAGCGTGATCGGGCAGGGGCGCTATGGCTACACCTTC.

This chain connects TRBV4-1 to TRBJ2-3; a weak D match, TRBD1 (5 bases). Trimming cost V 0 bases and J 0 bases, with 10 bases left between them. This CDR3 has 16 amino acids. Germline lookup yields CDR1 MGHRA and CDR2 YSYEKL. CDR3 in DNA: TGCGCCAGCAGCCAAGATCTGGGGCCGAGCACAGATACGCAGTATTTT. Its protein is CASSQDLGPSTDTQYF.